This T cell receptor beta chain derives from a study of early T cells in non-severe SARS-CoV-2 infection. Attachment of unique molecular identifiers was made to individual cDNA molecules. TCRdb reprocessed the 5' RACE reads via MiXCR and lists one record per CDR3 protein. The sample shows about 48,000 distinct CDR3 sequences, under 7.5% of them seen only once. This clonotype has at least ten counts. Antigen unknown. Germline CDR1 SGHTA, CDR2 FQGNSA. Germline trimming cut 1 base from V and 8 bases from J; bases unmatched to any gene: 11. The CDR3 is 16 residues long. Study-wide points: Private and CD4 specificities were missed by VDJdb matching, which favored anti-spike CD8 responses.

The chain uses TRBV7-2 and TRBJ2-1; 7 bases map to TRBD2. Sequenced material: whole blood, taken at baseline. The receptor comes from an adult who was a healthcare worker with PCR-confirmed SARS-CoV-2 infection or an uninfected control (not recorded which). The CDR3 DNA is TGTGCCAGCAGCTTAGTGGGGGGAGGGCCCATAGATGAGCAGTTCTTC. Its translation: CASSLVGGGPIDEQFF. The entire variable domain, with the rest obtained from reference TRBV7-2 and TRBJ2-1, is as follows: GAGVSQSPSNKVTEKGKDVELRCDPISGHTALYWYRQSLGQGLEFLIYFQGNSAPDKSGLPSDRFSAERTGGSVSTLTIQRTQQEDSAVYLCASSLVGGGPIDEQFFGPGTRLTVL.